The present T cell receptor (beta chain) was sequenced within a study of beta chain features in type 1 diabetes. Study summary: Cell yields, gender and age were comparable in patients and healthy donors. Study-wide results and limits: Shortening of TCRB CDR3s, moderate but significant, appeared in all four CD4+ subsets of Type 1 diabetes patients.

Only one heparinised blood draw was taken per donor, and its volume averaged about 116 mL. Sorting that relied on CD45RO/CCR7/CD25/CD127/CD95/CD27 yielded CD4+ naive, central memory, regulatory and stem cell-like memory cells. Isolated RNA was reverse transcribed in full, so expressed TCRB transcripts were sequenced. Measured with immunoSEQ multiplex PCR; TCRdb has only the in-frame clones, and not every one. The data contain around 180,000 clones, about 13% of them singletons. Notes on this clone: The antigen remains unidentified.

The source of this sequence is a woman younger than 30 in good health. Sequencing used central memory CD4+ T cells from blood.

CDR3 in amino acids: CASSRDRSSYNEQFF. The CDR3 region has the DNA TGTGCCAGCAGTAGGGACAGGAGCTCCTACAATGAGCAGTTCTTC. The V and J genes are TRBV9 and TRBJ2-1, with 8 bases identical to TRBD1. The CDR3 runs 15 residues. The V gene's germline CDR1 is SGDLS and CDR2 YYNGEE. With V trimmed by 5 bases and J by 0 bases, 4 bases remained unmatched.